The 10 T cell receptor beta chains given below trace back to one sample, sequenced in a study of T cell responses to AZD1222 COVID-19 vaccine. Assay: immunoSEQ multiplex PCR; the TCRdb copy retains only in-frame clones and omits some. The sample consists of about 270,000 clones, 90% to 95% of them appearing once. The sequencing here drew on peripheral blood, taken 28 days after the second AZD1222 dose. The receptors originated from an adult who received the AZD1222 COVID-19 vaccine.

CDR3 region: CASSTGGFEKLFF. DNA for the CDR3: TGTGCCAGTAGTACAGGGGGCTTTGAAAAACTGTTTTTT. V usage is TRBV19 and J usage is TRBJ1-4, with 8 bases matching TRBD1. Germline V gene data show CDR1 as LNHDA and CDR2 as SQIVND (reference sequence). CDR3 length equals 13 residues. V was pared by 4 bases and J by 7 bases, with 2 bases of the junction left unmatched.

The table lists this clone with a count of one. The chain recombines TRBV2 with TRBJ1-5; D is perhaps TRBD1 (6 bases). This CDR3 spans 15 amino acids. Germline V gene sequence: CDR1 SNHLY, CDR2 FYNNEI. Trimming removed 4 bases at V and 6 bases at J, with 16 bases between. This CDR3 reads CASSVIQGGGQPQHF. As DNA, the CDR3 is TGTGCCAGCAGTGTAATACAGGGAGGGGGTCAGCCCCAGCATTTT.

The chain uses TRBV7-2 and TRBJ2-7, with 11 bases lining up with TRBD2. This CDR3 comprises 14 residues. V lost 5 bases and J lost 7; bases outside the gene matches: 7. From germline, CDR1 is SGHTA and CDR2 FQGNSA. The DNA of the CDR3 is TGTGCCAGCAGCGCGACTAGCGGGGTGGGAGAGCAGTACTTC. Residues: CASSATSGVGEQYF.

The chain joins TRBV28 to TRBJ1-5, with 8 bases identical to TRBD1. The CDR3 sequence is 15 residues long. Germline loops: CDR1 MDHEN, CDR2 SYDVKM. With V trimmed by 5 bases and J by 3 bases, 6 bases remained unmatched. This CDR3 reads CASSRGTGLNQPQHF. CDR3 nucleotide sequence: TGTGCCAGCAGTCGAGGGACAGGACTCAATCAGCCCCAGCATTTT. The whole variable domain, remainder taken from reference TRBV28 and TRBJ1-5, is DVKVTQSSRYLVKRTGEKVFLECVQDMDHENMFWYRQDPGLGLRLIYFSYDVKMKEKGDIPEGYSVSREKKERFSLILESASTNQTSMYLCASSRGTGLNQPQHFGDGTRLSIL.

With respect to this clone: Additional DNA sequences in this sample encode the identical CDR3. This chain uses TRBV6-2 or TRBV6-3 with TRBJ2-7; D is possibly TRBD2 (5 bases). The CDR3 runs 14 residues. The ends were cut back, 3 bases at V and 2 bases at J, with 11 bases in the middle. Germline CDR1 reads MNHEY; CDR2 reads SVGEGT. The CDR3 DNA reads TGTGCCAGCAGTTATGGTCTAGCCGCCTACGAGCAGTACTTC. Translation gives CASSYGLAAYEQYF.

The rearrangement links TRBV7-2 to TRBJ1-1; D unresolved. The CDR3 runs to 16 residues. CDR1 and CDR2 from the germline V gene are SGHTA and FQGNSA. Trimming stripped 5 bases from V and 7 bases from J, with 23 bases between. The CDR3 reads CASSPSGFLWADEAFF. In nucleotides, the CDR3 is TGTGCCAGCAGCCCTTCGGGTTTCCTCTGGGCGGATGAAGCTTTCTTT.

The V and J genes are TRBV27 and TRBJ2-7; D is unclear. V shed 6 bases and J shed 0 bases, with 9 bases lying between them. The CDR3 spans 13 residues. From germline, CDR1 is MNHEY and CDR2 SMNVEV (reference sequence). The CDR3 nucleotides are TGTGCCAGCAGGCCCATGAGCTCCTACGAGCAGTACTTC. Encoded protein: CASRPMSSYEQYF.

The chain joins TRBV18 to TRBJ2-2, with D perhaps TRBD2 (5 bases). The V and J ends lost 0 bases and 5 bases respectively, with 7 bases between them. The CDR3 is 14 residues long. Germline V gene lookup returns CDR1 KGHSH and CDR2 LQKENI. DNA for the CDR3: TGTGCCAGCTCACCACCTGAGGGAACCGGGGAGCTGTTTTTT. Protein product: CASSPPEGTGELFF.

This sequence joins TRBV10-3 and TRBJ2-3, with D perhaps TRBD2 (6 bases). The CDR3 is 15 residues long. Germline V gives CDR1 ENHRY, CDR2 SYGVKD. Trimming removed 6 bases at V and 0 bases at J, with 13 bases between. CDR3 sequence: CAISYSSDSTDTQYF. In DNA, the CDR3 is TGTGCCATCAGCTACTCTAGCGACAGCACAGATACGCAGTATTTT.

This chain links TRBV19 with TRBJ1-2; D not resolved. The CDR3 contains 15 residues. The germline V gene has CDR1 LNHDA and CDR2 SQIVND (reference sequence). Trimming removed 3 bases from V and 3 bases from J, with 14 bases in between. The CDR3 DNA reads TGTGCCAGTAGTATCCCGGGTCCGAATTACTATGGCTACACCTTC. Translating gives CASSIPGPNYYGYTF.